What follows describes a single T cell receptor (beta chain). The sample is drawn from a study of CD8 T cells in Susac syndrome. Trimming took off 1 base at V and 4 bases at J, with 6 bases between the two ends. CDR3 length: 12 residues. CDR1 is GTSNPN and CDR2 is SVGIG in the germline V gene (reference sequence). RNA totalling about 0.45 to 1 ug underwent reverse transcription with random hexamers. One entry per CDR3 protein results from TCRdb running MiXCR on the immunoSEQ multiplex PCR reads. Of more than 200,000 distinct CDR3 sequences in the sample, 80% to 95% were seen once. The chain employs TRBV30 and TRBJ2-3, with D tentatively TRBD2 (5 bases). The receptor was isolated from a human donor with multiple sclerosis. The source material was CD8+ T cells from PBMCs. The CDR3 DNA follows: TGTGCCTGGAGTGAGGGAGCAGATACGCAGTATTTT. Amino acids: CAWSEGADTQYF.